Below, one T cell receptor beta chain is given with its context. What it binds is not known. Clones were sequenced by immunoSEQ multiplex PCR, and TCRdb holds only the in-frame ones, with some missing. The sample holds around 4,000 clones; 95% to 98% are singletons and the top ten take under 0.75%. This sample stems from a study of naive CD8 T cells in extremely preterm neonates. About the research overall: The methods list adults as 20-50 years; the abstract says 25-50.

Study-level results: Compared with older groups, preterm CDR3s were shorter, with fewer N additions and less trimming.

This receptor was identified in a human donor in good health. The specimen sequenced was naive CD8+ T cells from blood.

CDR3 in amino acids: CASSTTGGTNYGYTF. For the CDR3, the DNA is TGTGCCAGCAGCACAACAGGGGGAACTAACTATGGCTACACCTTC. The V and J genes are TRBV7-2 and TRBJ1-2; TRBD1 matches 8 bases. This CDR3 spans 15 amino acids. The V gene's germline CDR1 is SGHTA and CDR2 FQGNSA. Trimming removed 5 bases from V and 0 bases from J; junction bases left unmatched: 5.